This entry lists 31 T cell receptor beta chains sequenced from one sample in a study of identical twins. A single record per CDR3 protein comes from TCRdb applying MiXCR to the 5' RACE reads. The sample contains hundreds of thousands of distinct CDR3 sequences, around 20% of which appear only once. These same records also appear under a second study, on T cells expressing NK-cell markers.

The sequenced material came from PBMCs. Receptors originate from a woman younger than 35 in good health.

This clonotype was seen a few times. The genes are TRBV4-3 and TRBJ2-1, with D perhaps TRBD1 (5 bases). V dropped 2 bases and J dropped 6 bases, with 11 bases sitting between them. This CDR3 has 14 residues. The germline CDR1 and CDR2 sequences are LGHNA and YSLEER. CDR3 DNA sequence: TGCGCCAGCAGCCAATCTCAGGGTGTCAATGAGCAGTTCTTC. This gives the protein CASSQSQGVNEQFF.

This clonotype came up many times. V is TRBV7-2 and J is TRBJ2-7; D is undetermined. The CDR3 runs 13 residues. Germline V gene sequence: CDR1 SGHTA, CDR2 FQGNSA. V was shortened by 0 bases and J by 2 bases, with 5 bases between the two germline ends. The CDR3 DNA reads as TGTGCCAGCAGCTTAGCGGGCGCCTACGAGCAGTACTTC. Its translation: CASSLAGAYEQYF.

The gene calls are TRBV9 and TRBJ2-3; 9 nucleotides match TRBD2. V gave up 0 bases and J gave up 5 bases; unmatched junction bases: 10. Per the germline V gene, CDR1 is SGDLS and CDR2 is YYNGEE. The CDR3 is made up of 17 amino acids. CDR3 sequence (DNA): TGTGCCAGCAGCGTAGGTAGTAGCGGGAGTTCAAGAGATACGCAGTATTTT. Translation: CASSVGSSGSSRDTQYF.

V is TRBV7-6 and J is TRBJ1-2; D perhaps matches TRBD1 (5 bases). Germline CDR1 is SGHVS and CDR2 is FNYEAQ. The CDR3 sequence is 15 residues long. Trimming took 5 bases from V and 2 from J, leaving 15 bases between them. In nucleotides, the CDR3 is TGTGCCAGCAGCCCCTACTCGACAGAAAACTATGGCTACACCTTC. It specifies CASSPYSTENYGYTF.

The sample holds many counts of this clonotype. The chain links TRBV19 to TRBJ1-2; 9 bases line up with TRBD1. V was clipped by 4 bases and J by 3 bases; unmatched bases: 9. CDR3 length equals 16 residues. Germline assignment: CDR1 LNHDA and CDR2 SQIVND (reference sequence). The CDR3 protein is CASSTIQGAGDYGYTF. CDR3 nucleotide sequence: TGTGCCAGTAGTACGATACAGGGGGCTGGAGACTATGGCTACACCTTC.

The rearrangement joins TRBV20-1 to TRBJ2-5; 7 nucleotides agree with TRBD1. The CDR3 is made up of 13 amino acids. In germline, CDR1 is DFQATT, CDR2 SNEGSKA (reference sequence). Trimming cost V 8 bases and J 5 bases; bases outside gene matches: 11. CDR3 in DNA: TGCAGTCCCAGGGGGAACCCAGGGGAGACCCAGTACTTC. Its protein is CSPRGNPGETQYF.

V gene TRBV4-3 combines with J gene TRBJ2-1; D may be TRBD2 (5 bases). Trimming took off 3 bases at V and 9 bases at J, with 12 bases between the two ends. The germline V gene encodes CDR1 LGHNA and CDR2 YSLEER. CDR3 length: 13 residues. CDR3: CASSHYPEGEQFF. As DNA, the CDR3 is TGCGCCAGCAGCCATTATCCCGAGGGTGAGCAGTTCTTC.

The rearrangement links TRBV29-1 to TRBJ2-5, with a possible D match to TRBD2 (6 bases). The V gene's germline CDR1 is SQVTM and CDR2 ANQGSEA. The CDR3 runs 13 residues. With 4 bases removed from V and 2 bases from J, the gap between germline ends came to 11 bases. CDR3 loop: CSVVLAGQETQYF. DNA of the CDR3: TGCAGCGTTGTACTTGCGGGGCAAGAGACCCAGTACTTC.

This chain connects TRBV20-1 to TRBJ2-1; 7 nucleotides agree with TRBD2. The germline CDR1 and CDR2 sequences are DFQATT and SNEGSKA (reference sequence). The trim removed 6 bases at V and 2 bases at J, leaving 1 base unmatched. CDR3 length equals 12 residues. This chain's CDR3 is CSAGLAYNEQFF. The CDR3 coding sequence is TGCAGTGCCGGACTAGCCTACAATGAGCAGTTCTTC.

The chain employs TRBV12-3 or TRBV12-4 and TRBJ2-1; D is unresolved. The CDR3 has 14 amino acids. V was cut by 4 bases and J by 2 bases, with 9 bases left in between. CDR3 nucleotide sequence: TGTGCCAGCAGTTATGTGCCGGCCTACAATGAGCAGTTCTTC. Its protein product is CASSYVPAYNEQFF.

CDR3: CASSVAGGRNNEQFF. In DNA form, the CDR3 reads TGTGCCAGCAGCGTAGCAGGGGGCCGTAACAATGAGCAGTTCTTC. The chain employs TRBV9 and TRBJ2-1; 8 bases map to TRBD1. The CDR3 consists of 15 residues. After removal of 0 bases from V and 5 bases from J, the junction contained 4 bases not matched to a gene. Germline values: CDR1 SGDLS, CDR2 YYNGEE.

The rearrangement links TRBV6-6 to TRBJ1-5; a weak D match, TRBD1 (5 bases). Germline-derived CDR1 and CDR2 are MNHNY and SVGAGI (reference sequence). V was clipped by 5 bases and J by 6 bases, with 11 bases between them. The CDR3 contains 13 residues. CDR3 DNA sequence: TGTGCCAGCAGTCCGCAGGGAACTCAGCCCCAGCATTTT. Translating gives CASSPQGTQPQHF.

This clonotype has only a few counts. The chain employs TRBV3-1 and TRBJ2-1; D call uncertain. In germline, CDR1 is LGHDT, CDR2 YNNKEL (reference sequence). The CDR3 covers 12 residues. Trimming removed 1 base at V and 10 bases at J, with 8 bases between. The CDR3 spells CASSQVWEEQFF. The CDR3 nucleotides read TGTGCCAGCAGCCAAGTCTGGGAAGAGCAGTTCTTC.

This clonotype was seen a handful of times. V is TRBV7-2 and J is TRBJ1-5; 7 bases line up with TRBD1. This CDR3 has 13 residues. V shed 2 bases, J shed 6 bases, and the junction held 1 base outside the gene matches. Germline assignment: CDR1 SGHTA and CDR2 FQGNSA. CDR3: CASSLRTGQPQHF. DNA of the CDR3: TGTGCCAGCAGCTTAAGGACAGGTCAGCCCCAGCATTTT.

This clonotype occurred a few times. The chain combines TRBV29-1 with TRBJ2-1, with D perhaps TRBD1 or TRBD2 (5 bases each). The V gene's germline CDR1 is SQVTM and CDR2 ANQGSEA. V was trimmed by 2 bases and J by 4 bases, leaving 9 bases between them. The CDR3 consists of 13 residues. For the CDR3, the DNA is TGCAGCGTTGAACGGGACCTTTACAATGAGCAGTTCTTC. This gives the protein CSVERDLYNEQFF.

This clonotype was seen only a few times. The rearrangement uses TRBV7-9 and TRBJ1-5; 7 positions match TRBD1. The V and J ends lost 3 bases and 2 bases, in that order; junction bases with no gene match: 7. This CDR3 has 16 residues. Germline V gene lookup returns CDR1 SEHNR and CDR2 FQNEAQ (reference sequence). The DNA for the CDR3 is TGTGCCAGCAGCTTGGGCAGGGGGGCAGGCAATCAGCCCCAGCATTTT. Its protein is CASSLGRGAGNQPQHF.

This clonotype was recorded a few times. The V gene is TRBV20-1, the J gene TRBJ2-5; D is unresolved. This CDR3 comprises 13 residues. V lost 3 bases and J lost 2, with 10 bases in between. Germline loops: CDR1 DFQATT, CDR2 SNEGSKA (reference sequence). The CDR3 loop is CSASWQDQETQYF. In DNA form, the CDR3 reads TGCAGTGCTAGTTGGCAGGATCAAGAGACCCAGTACTTC.

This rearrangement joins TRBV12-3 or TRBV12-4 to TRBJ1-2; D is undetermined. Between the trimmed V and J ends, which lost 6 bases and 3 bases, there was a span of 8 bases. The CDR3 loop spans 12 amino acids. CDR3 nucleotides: TGTGCCAGCAGCGGTGAACACTATGGCTACACCTTC. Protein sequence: CASSGEHYGYTF.

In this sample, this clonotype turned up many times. CDR3 nucleotide sequence: TGTGCCAGCAGTTCGTCCGGGTACAATGAGCAGTTCTTC. Translation gives CASSSSGYNEQFF. V is TRBV12-3 or TRBV12-4 and J is TRBJ2-1; no definite D call. Trimming removed 4 bases at V and 4 bases at J, with 8 bases between. The CDR3 totals 13 residues.

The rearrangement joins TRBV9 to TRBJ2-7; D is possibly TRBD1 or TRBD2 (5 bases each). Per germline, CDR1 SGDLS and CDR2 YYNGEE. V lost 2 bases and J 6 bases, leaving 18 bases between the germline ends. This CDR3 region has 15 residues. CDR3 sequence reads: CASSVGWDLTAEQYF. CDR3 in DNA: TGTGCCAGCAGCGTCGGGTGGGACCTTACCGCCGAGCAGTACTTC.

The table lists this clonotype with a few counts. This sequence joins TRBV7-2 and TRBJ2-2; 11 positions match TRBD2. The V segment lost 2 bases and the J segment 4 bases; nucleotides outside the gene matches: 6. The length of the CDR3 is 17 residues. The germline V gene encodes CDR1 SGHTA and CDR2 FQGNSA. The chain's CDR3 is CASSLLAGGISTGELFF. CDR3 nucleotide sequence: TGTGCCAGCAGCTTATTAGCGGGAGGGATCAGCACCGGGGAGCTGTTTTTT.

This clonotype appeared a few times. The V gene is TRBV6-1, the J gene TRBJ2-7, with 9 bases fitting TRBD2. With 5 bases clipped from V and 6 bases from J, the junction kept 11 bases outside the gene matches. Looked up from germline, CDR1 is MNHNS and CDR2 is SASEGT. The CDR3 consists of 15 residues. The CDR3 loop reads CASSIALSGSGEQYF. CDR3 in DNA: TGTGCCAGCAGTATCGCACTTAGCGGGAGCGGCGAGCAGTACTTC.

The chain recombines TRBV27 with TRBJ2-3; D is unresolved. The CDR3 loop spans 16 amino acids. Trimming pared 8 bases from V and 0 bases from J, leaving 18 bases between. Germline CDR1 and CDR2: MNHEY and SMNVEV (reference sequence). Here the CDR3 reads CASSEIAYTSTDTQYF. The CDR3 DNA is TGTGCCAGCTCCGAAATAGCTTACACTAGCACAGATACGCAGTATTTT.

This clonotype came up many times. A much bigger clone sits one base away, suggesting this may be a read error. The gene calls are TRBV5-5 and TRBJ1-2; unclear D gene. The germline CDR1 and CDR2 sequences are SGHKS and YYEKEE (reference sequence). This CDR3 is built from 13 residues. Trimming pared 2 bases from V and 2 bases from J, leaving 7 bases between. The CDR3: CASSFTENYGYTF. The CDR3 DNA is TGTGCCAGCAGCTTTACAGAGAACTATGGCTACACCTTC.

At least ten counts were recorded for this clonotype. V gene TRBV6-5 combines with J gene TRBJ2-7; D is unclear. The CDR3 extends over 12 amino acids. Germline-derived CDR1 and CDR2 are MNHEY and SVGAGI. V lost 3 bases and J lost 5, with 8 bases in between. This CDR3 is CASSYTGNEQYF. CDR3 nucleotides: TGTGCCAGCAGTTATACTGGGAACGAGCAGTACTTC.

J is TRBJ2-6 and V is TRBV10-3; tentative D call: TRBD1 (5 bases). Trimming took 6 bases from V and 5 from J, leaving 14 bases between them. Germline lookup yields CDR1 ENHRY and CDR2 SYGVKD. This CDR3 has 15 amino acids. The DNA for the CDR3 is TGTGCCATCAGACCAGACAGCCTATGGGCCAACGTCCTGACTTTC. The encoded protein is CAIRPDSLWANVLTF.

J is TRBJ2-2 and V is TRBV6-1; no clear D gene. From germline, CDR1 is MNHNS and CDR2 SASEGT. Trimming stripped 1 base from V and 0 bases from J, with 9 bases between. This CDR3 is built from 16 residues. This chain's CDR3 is CASSEEVYANTGELFF. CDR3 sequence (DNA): TGTGCCAGCAGTGAAGAGGTCTACGCGAACACCGGGGAGCTGTTTTTT.

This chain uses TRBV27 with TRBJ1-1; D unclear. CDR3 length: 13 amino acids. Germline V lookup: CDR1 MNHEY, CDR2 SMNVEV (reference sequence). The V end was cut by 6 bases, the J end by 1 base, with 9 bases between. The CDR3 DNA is TGTGCCAGCAGCGATACAGCGAACACTGAAGCTTTCTTT. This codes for CASSDTANTEAFF.

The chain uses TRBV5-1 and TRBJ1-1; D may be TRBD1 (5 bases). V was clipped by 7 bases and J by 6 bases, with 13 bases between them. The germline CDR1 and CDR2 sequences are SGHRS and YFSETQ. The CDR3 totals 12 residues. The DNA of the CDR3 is TGCGCCAGCTCGGGGGGGGAGGCTGAAGCTTTCTTT. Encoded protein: CASSGGEAEAFF. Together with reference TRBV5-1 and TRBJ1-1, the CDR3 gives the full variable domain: KAGVTQTPRYLIKTRGQQVTLSCSPISGHRSVSWYQQTPGQGLQFLFEYFSETQRNKGNFPGRFSGRQFSNSRSEMNVSTLELGDSALYLCASSGGEAEAFFGQGTRLTVV.

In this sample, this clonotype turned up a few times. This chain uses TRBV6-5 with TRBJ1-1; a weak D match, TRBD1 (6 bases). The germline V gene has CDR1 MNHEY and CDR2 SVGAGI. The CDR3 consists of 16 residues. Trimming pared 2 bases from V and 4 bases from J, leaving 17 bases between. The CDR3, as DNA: TGTGCCAGCAGTTACATGGGGGGCCCTTTGGGCACTGAAGCTTTCTTT. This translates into CASSYMGGPLGTEAFF.

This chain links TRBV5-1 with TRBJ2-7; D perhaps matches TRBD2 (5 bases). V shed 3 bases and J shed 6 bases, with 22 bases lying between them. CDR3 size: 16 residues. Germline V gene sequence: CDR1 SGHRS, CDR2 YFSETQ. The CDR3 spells CASSSSIPPTSAEQYF. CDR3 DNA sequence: TGCGCCAGCAGCTCTTCCATCCCTCCTACTAGTGCCGAGCAGTACTTC.